The rows below give T cell receptor beta chains drawn from one sample of a study of shared clonotypes between healthy human individuals. Some clones are missing from TCRdb's copy, which holds only in-frame ones; the method was immunoSEQ multiplex PCR. Among just over 2,000,000 clones listed, around 96% were seen once. Sequences were obtained from naive CD8+ T cells sorted from blood. The source is a man in his late teens or twenties in good health. CDR3s include the opening cysteine and the closing phenylalanine or tryptophan. The order of the fields is clone size, J gene, D gene, V gene, CDR3 DNA, CDR3 protein. The D gene is left open where the match is weak. Clone size, where shown, is once, few, many, or a class for clones that have expanded.

>.|TRBJ1-6|.|TRBV5-6
TGTGCCAGCAGCTTGTTGACGAGGGACATCTCCATTTCACCCCTCCACTTT
CASSLLTRDISISPLHF
>.|TRBJ1-2|.|TRBV2
TGTGCCAGCACCGCAGTAGGCCGAAACTATGGCTACACCTTC
CASTAVGRNYGYTF
>.|TRBJ2-4|.|TRBV7-2
TGTGCCAGCAGCTTCGGGGGAGAAGAAAACATTCAGTACTTC
CASSFGGEENIQYF
>.|TRBJ2-1|.|TRBV7-9
TGTGCCAGCAGCCTCTGGGGCGGCGACTACAATGAGCAGTTCTTC
CASSLWGGDYNEQFF
>.|TRBJ1-2|.|TRBV30
TGTGCCTGGAGTCATTCAGACAAACCCAACTATGGCTACACCTTC
CAWSHSDKPNYGYTF
>.|TRBJ2-7|TRBD1|TRBV5-1
TGCGCCAGCGCCCGAACAGGGGGCGCGTACGAGCAGTACTTC
CASARTGGAYEQYF
>.|TRBJ1-2|.|TRBV7-9
TGTGCCAGCAGCTTAATACCCGACATTAGCTATGGCTACACCTTC
CASSLIPDISYGYTF
>.|TRBJ2-5|TRBD1|TRBV9
TGTGCCAGCAGCTCGGGACAGGAGACGGAAGAGACCCAGTACTTC
CASSSGQETEETQYF
>.|TRBJ2-5|TRBD1|TRBV5-8
TGTGCCAGCAGCTTACCAGGGGGCGGTTTGGTGGAGACCCAGTACTTC
CASSLPGGGLVETQYF
>.|TRBJ2-3|TRBD1|TRBV28
TGTGCCAGCAGTGCAGTAGACAGGGTCACAGATACGCAGTATTTT
CASSAVDRVTDTQYF
>few|TRBJ2-7|TRBD2|TRBV4-1
TGCGCCAGCAGCCAGCGGGGGGGTAGCTCCTACGAGCAGTACTTC
CASSQRGGSSYEQYF
>.|TRBJ1-2|.|TRBV19
TGTGCCAGTATTCCGGGAGAAGGGGATGGCTACACCTTC
CASIPGEGDGYTF
>.|TRBJ1-2|.|TRBV7-9
TGTGCCAGCAGCTTTGAGGACGACTATGGCTACACCTTC
CASSFEDDYGYTF
>.|TRBJ2-7|.|TRBV7-7
TGTGCTAGCACCCAGGGGATTGGGGACTACGAGCAGTACTTC
CASTQGIGDYEQYF
>.|TRBJ1-1|TRBD1|TRBV7-9
TGTGCCAGCAGCCCAAGGGACAGGATGAACACTGAAGCTTTCTTT
CASSPRDRMNTEAFF
>.|TRBJ2-7|TRBD1|TRBV7-9
TGTGCCAGCAGCAATACCGGGACAGGGACCTACGAGCAGTACTTC
CASSNTGTGTYEQYF